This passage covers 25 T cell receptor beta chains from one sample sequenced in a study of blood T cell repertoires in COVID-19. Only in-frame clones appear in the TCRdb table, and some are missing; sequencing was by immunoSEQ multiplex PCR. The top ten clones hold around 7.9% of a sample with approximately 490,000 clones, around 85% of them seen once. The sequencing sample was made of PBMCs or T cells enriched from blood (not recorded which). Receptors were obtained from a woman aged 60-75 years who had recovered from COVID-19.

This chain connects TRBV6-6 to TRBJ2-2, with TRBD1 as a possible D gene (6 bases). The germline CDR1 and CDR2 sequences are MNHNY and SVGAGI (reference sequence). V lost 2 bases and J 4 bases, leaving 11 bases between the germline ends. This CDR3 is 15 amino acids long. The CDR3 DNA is TGTGCCAGCAGTTACCCAGGACAGAGCACCGGGGAGCTGTTTTTT. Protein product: CASSYPGQSTGELFF.

The CDR3 region is CASSVTKFYEQYV. The CDR3 DNA follows: TGTGCCAGCAGCGTTACTAAATTTTACGAGCAGTACGTC. The chain combines TRBV11-2 with TRBJ2-7; no definite D call. V lost 5 bases and J lost 4, with 12 bases in between. Germline V gene data show CDR1 as SGHAT and CDR2 as FQNNGV. The CDR3 runs 13 residues.

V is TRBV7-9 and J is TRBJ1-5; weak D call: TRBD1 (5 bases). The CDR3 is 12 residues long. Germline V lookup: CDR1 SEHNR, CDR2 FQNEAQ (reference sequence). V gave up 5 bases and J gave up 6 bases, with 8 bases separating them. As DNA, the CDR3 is TGTGCCAGCAGCGCAGGGTTTCAGCCCCAGCATTTT. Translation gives CASSAGFQPQHF.

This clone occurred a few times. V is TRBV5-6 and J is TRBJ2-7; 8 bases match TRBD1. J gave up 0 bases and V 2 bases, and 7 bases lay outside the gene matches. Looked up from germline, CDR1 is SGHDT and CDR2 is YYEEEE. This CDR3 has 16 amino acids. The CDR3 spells CASSLRTGLSSYEQYF. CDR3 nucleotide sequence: TGTGCCAGCAGCTTACGGACAGGGCTTAGCTCCTACGAGCAGTACTTC.

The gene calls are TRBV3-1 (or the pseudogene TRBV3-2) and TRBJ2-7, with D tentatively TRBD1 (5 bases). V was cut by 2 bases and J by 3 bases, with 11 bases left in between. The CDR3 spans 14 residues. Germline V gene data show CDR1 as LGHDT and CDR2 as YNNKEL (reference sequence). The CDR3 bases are TGTGCCAGCAGCCAAAGTGGGGCCAACTACGAGCAGTACGTC. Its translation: CASSQSGANYEQYV.

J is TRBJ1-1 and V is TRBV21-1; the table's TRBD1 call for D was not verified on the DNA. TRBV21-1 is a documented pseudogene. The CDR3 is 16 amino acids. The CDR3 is CASRTNLTGWDTEAFF. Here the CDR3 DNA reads TGTGCCAGCAGGACAAACCTGACAGGGTGGGACACTGAAGCTTTCTTT.

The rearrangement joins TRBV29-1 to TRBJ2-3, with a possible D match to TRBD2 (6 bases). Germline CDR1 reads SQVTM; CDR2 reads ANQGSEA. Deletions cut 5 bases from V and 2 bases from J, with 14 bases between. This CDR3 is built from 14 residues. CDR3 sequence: CSVTPGGPTDTQYF. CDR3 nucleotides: TGCAGCGTTACGCCCGGAGGGCCCACAGATACGCAGTATTTT.

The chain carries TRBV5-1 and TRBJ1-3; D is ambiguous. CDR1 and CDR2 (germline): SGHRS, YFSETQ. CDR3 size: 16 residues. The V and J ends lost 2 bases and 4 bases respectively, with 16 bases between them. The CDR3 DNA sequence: TGCGCCAGCAGCTTAAAGGAGATCTCTGAGGGAAACACCATATATTTT. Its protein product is CASSLKEISEGNTIYF.

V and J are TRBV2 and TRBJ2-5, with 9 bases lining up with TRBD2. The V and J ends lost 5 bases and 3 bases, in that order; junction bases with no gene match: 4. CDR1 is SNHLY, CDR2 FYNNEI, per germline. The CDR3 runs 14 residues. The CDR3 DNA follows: TGTGCCAGCAGTAGAATAGCGGGGGAAGAGACCCAGTACTTC. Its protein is CASSRIAGEETQYF.

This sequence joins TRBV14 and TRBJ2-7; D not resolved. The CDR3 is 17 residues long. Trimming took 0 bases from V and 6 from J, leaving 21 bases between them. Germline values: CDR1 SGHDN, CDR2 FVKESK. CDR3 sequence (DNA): TGTGCCAGCAGCCAAGATGATTTACAGACATTCTTTTCCGAGCAGTACTTC. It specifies CASSQDDLQTFFSEQYF.

CDR3 DNA sequence: TGTGCCAGTAGTAGGTGGACAGCCCCGTGGGCTGAAGCTTTCTTT. Amino acids: CASSRWTAPWAEAFF. The chain carries TRBV19 and TRBJ1-1; maybe TRBD1 (6 bases). The V and J ends lost 4 bases and 6 bases respectively, with 18 bases between them. CDR3 length equals 15 residues. From germline, CDR1 is LNHDA and CDR2 SQIVND (reference sequence).

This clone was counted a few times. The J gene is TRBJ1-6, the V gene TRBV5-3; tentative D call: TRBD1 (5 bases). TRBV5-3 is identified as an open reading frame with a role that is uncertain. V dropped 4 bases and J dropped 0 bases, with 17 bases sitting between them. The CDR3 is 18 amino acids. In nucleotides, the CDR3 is TGTGCCAGAAGCACTACCGGGACTGTGAGCTCCTATAATTCACCCCTCCACTTT. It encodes CARSTTGTVSSYNSPLHF.

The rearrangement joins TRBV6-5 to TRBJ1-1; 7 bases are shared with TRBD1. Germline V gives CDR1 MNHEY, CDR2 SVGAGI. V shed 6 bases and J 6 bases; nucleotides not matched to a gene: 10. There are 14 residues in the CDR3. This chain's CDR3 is CASRTRGPGSEAFF. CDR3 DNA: TGTGCCAGCAGAACTAGGGGGCCGGGGTCTGAAGCTTTCTTT.

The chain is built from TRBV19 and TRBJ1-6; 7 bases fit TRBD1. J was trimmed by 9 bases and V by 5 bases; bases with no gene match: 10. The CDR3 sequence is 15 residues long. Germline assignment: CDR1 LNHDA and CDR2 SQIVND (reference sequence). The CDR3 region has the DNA TGTGCCAGTAGTCTCACAGGGGTTGAAGGTTCACCCCTCCACTTT. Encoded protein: CASSLTGVEGSPLHF.

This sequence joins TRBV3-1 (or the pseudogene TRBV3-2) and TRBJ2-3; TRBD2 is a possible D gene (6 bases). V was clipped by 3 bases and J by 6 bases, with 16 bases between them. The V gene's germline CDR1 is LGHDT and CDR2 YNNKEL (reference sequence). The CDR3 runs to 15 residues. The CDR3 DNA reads TGTGCCAGCAGCCACGTCGGGCGGGGAGACGATACGCAGTATTTT. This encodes CASSHVGRGDDTQYF.

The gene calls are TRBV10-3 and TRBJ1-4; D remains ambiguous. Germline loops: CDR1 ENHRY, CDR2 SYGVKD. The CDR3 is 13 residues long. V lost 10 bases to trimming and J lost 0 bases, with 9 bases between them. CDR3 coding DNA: TGTGCCACCGCGGAAGCAACTAATGAAAAACTGTTTTTT. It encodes CATAEATNEKLFF.

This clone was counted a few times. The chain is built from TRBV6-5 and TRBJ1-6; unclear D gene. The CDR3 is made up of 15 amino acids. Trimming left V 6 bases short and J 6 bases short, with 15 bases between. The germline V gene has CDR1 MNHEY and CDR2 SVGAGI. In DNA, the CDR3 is TGTGCCAGCAGAAATCTCGGTGGACTTAATTCACCCCTCCACTTT. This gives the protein CASRNLGGLNSPLHF.

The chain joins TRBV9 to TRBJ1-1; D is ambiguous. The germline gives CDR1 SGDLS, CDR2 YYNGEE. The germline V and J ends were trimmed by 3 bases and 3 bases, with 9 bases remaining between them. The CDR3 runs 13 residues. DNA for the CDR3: TGTGCCAGCAGCGCTGGCATTTACACTGAAGCTTTCTTT. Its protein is CASSAGIYTEAFF.

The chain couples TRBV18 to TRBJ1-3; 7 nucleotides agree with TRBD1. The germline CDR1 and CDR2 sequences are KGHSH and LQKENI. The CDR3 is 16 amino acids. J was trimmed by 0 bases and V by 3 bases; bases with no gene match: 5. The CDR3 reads CASSPPSGGSGNTIYF. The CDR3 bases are TGTGCCAGCTCACCGCCCTCAGGGGGCTCTGGAAACACCATATATTTT.

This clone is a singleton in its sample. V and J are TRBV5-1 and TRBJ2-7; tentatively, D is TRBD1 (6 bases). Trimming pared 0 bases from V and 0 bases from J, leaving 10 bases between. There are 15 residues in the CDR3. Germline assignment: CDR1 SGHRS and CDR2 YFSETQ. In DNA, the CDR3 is TGCGCCAGCAGCTTGGTTGGGGGCCCCTCCTACGAGCAGTACTTC. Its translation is CASSLVGGPSYEQYF.

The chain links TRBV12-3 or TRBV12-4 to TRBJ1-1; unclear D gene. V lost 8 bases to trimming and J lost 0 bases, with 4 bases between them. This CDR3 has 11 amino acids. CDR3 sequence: CASVMNTEAFF. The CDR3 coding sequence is TGTGCCAGCGTAATGAACACTGAAGCTTTCTTT.

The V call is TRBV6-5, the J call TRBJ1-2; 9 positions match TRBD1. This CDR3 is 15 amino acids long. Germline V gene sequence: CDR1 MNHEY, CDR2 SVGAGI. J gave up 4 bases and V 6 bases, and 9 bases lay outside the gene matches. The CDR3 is CASSRDRAGGYGYTF. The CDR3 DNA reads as TGTGCCAGCAGCCGGGACAGGGCGGGGGGCTATGGCTACACCTTC.

DNA for the CDR3: TGTGCCAGCAGCAAAGCGGGAATAGCGGCCACAGATACGCAGTATTTT. Protein sequence: CASSKAGIAATDTQYF. The chain couples TRBV21-1 to TRBJ2-3; the table's D call, TRBD2, has no DNA check behind it. TRBV21-1 is a pseudogene. This CDR3 is built from 16 residues.

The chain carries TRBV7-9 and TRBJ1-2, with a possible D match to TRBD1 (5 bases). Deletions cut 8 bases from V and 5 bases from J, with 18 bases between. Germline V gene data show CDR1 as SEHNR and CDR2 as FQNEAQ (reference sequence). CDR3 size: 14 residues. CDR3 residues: CASASRGARYGYTF. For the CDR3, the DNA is TGTGCCAGCGCCTCCCGTGGGGCCCGTTATGGCTACACCTTC.

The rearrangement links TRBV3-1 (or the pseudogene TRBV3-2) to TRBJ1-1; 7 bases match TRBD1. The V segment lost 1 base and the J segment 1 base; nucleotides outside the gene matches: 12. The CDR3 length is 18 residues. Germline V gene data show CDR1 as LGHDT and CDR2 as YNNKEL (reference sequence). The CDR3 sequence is CASSQGWLRTGRNTEAFF. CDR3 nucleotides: TGTGCCAGCAGCCAAGGTTGGCTTAGGACAGGCCGGAACACTGAAGCTTTCTTT.